The sequence of this T cell receptor beta chain was determined in a study of T cells after yellow fever vaccination. In the study overall: Fractions of low cell number were prepared using SMART-Seq v4 Ultra Low Input.

General study points: Few clonotypes appeared in both CD4 and CD8 compartments. Sorted repertoires could include abundant contaminating clonotypes from bulk cells.

This CDR3 has 13 amino acids. V shed 5 bases and J shed 2 bases, with 7 bases lying between them. Germline CDR1 SGHTA, CDR2 FQGTGA. By 5'RACE template switching, TCR cDNA was produced, with a universal primer site and UMIs added in the process. MiXCR was run by TCRdb on the 5' RACE reads, yielding one entry per CDR3 protein. In the table there are about 350,000 distinct CDR3 sequences, about 4% of which are singletons. This clonotype has more than one count but fewer than ten. Its antigen is currently unknown. The sequencing used PBMCs, collected 5 days after the yellow fever booster vaccination. The chain couples TRBV7-3 to TRBJ1-5; D remains ambiguous. The TCR comes from a young man who received the YFV17D yellow fever vaccine. The CDR3 nucleotides are TGTGCCAGCAGCCCTCACGGCAATCAGCCCCAGCATTTT. This encodes CASSPHGNQPQHF.